This entry is about one T cell receptor (beta chain). The antigen remains unidentified. The sample originates from a study of T cells in Graves' hyperthyroidism and ophthalmopathy. Whole-study findings and limits: Most expanded thyroid clonotypes above 0.001 also appeared in blood. Ophthalmopathy and stable hyperthyroidism were told apart by a 13 V-J model.

Amplified TCR beta CDR3 regions came from RNA transcripts. Using the HTBI primer set, a first-round RT-PCR was run on the TCR CDR3. One entry per CDR3 protein results from TCRdb running MiXCR on the multiplex PCR reads. The table lists around 340,000 distinct CDR3 sequences, about a sixth of them singletons. From germline, CDR1 is SGHKS and CDR2 YYEKEE (reference sequence). This CDR3 comprises 15 residues. The V segment lost 0 bases and the J segment 6 bases; nucleotides outside the gene matches: 7. Lactation, pregnancy, other autoimmune disease or uncontrolled infection led to exclusion of patients. The sample, blood from the first hyperthyroidism diagnosis, precedes any ophthalmopathy symptoms.

The source material was blood. This chain links TRBV5-5 with TRBJ2-7; TRBD2 matches at 9 bases. The sequence derives from a woman aged 30 to 39 with Graves' hyperthyroidism that later progressed to Graves' ophthalmopathy. Here the CDR3 reads CASSLVGSGSPEQYF. Written as DNA, the CDR3 is TGTGCCAGCAGCTTGGTGGGTAGCGGGAGCCCCGAGCAGTACTTC.